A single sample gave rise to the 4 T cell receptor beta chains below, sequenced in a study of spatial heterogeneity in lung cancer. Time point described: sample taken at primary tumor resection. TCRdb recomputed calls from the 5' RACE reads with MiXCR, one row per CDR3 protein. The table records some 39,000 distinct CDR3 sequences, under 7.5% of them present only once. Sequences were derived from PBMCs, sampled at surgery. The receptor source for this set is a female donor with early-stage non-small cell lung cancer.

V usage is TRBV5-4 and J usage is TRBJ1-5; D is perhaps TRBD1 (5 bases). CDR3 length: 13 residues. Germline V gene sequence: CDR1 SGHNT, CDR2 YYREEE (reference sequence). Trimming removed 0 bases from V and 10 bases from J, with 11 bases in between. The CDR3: CASSLDRGGPQHF. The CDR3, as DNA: TGTGCCAGCAGCTTGGATCGGGGCGGTCCCCAGCATTTT.

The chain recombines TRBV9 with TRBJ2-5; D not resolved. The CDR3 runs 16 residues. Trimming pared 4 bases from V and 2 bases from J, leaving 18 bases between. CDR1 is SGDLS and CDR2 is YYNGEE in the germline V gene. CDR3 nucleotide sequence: TGTGCCAGCAGCCTCCCGCGAAGTTCTCAACAAGAGACCCAGTACTTC. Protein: CASSLPRSSQQETQYF. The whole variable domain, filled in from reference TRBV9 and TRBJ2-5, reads DSGVTQTPKHLITATGQRVTLRCSPRSGDLSVYWYQQSLDQGLQFLIQYYNGEERAKGNILERFSAQQFPDLHSELNLSSLELGDSALYFCASSLPRSSQQETQYFGPGTRLLVL.

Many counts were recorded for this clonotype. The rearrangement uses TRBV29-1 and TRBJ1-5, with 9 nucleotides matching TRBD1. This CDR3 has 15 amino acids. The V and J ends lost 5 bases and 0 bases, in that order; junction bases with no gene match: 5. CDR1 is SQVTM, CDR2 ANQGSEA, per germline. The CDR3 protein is CSVIGTGHSNQPQHF. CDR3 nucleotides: TGCAGCGTTATTGGGACAGGGCATAGCAATCAGCCCCAGCATTTT. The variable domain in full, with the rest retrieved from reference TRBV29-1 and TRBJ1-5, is SAVISQKPSRDICQRGTSLTIQCQVDSQVTMMFWYRQQPGQSLTLIATANQGSEATYESGFVIDKFPISRPNLTFSTLTVSNMSPEDSSIYLCSVIGTGHSNQPQHFGDGTRLSIL.

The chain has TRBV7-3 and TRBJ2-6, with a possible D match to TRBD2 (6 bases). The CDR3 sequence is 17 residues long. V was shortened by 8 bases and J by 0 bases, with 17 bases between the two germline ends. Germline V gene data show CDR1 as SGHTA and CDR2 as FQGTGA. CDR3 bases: TGTGCCAGCGGAGGGGCAGGTGTAGACTCTGGGGCCAACGTCCTGACTTTC. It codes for CASGGAGVDSGANVLTF.